This TCR beta chain was captured in a study of cytomegalovirus exposure and HLA in healthy donors. The PCR was carried out with 60 Vbeta primers and 13 Jbeta primers. Clones were read by immunoSEQ multiplex PCR, and TCRdb kept only the in-frame ones, dropping some. The top ten hold about 2% of the sample, which has 85,000 to 95,000 clones, about 8% seen once. Study-wide points: TCR beta V- and J-gene trimming, according to a later analysis, was linked to a missense DCLRE1C variant.

The V end lost 1 base, the J end lost 5 bases, and 11 bases lay between the germline ends. The germline V gene has CDR1 SGHRS and CDR2 YFSETQ. This CDR3 spans 14 amino acids. This clone was seen a handful of times. The antigen remains undetermined. The TCR sequence derives from a man between 50 and 59 years old in good health and CMV-seronegative. The chain has TRBV5-1 and TRBJ2-3; D is uncertain. The sequenced sample consisted of PBMCs. The CDR3 protein is CASSLSTAGDTQYF. CDR3 sequence (DNA): TGCGCCAGCAGCTTGTCAACCGCCGGAGATACGCAGTATTTT.